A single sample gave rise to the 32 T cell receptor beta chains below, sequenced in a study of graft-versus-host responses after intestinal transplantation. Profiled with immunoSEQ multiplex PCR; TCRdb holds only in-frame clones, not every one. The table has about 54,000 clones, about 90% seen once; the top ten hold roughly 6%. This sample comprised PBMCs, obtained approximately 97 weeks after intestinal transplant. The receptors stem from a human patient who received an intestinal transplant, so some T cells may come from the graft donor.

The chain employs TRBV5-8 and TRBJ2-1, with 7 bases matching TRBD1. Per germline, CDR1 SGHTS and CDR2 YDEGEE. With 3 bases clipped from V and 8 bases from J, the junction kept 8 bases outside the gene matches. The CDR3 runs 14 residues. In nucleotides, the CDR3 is TGTGCCAGCAGCTCCATGACAGGGTCCGATGAGCAGTTCTTC. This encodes CASSSMTGSDEQFF. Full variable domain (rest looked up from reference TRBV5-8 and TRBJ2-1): EAGVTQSPTHLIKTRGQQATLRCSPISGHTSVYWYQQALGLGLQFLLWYDEGEERNRGNFPPRFSGRQFPNYSSELNVNALELEDSALYLCASSSMTGSDEQFFGPGTRLTVL.

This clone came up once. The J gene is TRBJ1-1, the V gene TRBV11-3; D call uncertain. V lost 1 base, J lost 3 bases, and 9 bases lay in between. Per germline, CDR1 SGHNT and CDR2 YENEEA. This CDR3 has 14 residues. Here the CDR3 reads CASSLAGRDTEAFF. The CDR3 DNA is TGTGCCAGCAGCTTAGCCGGAAGGGACACTGAAGCTTTCTTT.

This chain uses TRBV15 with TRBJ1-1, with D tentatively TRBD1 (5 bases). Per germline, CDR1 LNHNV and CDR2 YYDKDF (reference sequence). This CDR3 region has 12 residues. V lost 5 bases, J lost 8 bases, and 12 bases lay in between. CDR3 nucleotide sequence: TGTGCCACCAGCCCTCCCTGGGGGGAAGCTTTCTTT. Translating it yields CATSPPWGEAFF.

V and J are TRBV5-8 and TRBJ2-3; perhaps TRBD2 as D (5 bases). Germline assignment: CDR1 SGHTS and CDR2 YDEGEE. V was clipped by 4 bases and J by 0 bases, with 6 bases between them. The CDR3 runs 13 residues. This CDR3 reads CASSRGSTDTQYF. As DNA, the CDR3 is TGTGCCAGCAGCCGGGGTAGCACAGATACGCAGTATTTT.

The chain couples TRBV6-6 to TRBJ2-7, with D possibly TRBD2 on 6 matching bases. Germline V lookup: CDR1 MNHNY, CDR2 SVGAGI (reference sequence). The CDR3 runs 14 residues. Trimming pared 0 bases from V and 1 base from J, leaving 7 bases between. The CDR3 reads CASSYSGGSYEQYF. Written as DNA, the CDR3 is TGTGCCAGCAGTTACTCGGGAGGTTCCTACGAGCAGTACTTC.

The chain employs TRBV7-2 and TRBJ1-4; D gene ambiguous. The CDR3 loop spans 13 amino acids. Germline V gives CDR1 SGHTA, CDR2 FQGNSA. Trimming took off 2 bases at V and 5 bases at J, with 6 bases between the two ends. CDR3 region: CASSLNWNEKLFF. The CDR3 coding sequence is TGTGCCAGCAGCTTAAACTGGAATGAAAAACTGTTTTTT.

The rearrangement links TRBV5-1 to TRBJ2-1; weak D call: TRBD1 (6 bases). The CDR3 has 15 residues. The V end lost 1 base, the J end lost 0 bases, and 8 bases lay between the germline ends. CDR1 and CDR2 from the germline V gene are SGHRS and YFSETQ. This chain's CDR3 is CASSLQGFSYNEQFF. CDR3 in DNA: TGCGCCAGCAGCTTGCAGGGGTTCTCCTACAATGAGCAGTTCTTC.

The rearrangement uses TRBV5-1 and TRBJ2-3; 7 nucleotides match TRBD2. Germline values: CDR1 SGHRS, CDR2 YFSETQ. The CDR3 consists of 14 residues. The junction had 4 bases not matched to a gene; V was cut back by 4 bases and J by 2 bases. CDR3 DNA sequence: TGCGCCAGCAGCCCCGGGGGGTCCACAGATACGCAGTATTTT. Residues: CASSPGGSTDTQYF.

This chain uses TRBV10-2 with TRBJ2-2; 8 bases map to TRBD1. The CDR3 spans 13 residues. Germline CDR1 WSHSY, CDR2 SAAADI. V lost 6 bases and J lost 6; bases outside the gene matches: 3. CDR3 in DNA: TGCGCCAGCAGGAAACAGGGGGCCGGGGAGCTGTTTTTT. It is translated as CASRKQGAGELFF.

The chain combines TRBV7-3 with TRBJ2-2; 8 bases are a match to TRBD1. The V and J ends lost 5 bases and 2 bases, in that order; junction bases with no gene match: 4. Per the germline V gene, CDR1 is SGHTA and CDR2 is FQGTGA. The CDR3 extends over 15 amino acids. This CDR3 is CASSGGTGNTGELFF. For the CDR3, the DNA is TGTGCCAGCAGCGGAGGGACAGGCAACACCGGGGAGCTGTTTTTT.

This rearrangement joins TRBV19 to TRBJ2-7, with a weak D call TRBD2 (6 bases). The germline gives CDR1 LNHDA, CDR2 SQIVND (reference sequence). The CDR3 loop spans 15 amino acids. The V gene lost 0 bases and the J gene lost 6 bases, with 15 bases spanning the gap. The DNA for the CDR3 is TGTGCCAGTAGTATAGAAGGAGGGAGTGGGTCCGAGCAGTACTTC. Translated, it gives CASSIEGGSGSEQYF.

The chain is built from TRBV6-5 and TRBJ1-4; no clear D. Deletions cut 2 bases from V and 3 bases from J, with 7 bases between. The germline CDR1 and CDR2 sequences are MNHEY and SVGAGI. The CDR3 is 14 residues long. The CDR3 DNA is TGTGCCAGCAGTTACGGCGGTTCTAATGAAAAACTGTTTTTT. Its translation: CASSYGGSNEKLFF.

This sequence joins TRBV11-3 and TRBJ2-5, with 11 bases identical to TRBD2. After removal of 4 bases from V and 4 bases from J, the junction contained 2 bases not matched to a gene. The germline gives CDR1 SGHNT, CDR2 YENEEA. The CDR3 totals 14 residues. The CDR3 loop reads CASSSGLAVETQYF. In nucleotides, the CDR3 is TGTGCCAGCAGCTCGGGACTAGCGGTAGAGACCCAGTACTTC.

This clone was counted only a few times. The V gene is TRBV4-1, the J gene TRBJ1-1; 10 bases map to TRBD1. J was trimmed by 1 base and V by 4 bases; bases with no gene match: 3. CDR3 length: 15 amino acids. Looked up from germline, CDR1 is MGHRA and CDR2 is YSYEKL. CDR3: CASSPGTGANTEAFF. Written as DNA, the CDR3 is TGCGCCAGCAGCCCCGGGACAGGGGCGAACACTGAAGCTTTCTTT.

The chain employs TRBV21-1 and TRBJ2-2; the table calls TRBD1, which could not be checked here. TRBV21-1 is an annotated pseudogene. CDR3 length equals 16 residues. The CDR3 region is CASSKQGPQNTGELFF. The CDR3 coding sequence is TGTGCCAGCAGCAAACAGGGCCCCCAGAACACCGGGGAGCTGTTTTTT.

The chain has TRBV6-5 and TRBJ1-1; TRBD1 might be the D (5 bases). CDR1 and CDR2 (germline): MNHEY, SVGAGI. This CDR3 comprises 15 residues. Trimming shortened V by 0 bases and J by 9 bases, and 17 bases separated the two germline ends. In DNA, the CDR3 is TGTGCCAGCAGTTACTCGGGGGGAGTGGGGTCTCAAGCTTTCTTT. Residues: CASSYSGGVGSQAFF.

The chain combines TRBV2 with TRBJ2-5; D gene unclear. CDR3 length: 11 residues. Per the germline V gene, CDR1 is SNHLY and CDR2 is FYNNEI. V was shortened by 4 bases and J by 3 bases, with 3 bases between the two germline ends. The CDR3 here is CASSVEETQYF. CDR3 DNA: TGTGCCAGCAGTGTGGAAGAGACCCAGTACTTC.

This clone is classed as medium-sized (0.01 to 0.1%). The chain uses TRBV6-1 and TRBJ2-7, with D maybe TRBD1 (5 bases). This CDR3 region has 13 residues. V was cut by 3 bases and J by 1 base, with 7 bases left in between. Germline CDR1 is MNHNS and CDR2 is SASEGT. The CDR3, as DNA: TGTGCCAGCAGTGACGACAGTTCCTACGAGCAGTACTTC. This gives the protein CASSDDSSYEQYF.

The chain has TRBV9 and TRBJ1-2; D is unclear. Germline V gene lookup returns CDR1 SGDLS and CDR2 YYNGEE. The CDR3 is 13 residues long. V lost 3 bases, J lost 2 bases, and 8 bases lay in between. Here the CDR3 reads CASSAQGNYGYTF. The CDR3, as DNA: TGTGCCAGCAGCGCACAAGGCAACTATGGCTACACCTTC.

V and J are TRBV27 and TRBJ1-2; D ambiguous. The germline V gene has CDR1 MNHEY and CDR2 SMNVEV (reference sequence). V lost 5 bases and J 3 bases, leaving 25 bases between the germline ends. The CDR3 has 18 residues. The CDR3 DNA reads TGTGCCAGCAGTGGTACCTCCGACCCGGGTAATCGTTACTATGGCTACACCTTC. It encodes CASSGTSDPGNRYYGYTF.

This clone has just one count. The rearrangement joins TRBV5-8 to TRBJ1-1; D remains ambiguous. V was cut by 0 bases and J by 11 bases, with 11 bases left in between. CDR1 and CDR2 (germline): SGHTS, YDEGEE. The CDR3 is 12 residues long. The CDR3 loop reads CASSLGPGEAFF. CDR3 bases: TGTGCCAGCAGCTTGGGGCCCGGGGAGGCTTTCTTT.

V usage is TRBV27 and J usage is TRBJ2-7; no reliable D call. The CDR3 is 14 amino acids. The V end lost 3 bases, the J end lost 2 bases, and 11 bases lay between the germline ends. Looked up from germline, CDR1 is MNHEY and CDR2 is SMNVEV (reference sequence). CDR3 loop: CASSFQEPPYEQYF. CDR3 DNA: TGTGCCAGCAGTTTTCAGGAACCGCCCTACGAGCAGTACTTC.

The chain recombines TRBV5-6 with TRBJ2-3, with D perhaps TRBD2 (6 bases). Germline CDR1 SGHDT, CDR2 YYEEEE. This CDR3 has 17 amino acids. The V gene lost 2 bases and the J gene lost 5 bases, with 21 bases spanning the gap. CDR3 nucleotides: TGTGCCAGCAGCTTCCTGCGCCGGGGGTTTGGGGTAGATACGCAGTATTTT. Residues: CASSFLRRGFGVDTQYF.

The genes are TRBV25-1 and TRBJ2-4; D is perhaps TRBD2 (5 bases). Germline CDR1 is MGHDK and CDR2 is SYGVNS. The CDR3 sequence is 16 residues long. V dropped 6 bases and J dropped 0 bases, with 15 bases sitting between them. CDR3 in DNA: TGTGCCAGCAGCTTAACCGCCGGACTAGCCAAAAACATTCAGTACTTC. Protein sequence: CASSLTAGLAKNIQYF.

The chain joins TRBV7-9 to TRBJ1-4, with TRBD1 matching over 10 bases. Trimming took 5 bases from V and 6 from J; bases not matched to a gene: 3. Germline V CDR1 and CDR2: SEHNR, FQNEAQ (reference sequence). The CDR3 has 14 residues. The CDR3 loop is CASSGTGADEKLFF. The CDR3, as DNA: TGTGCCAGCAGCGGGACAGGGGCCGATGAAAAACTGTTTTTT. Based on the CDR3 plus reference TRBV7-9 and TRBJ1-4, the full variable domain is DTGVSQNPRHKITKRGQNVTFRCDPISEHNRLYWYRQTLGQGPEFLTYFQNEAQLEKSRLLSDRFSAERPKGSFSTLEIQRTEQGDSAMYLCASSGTGADEKLFFGSGTQLSVL.

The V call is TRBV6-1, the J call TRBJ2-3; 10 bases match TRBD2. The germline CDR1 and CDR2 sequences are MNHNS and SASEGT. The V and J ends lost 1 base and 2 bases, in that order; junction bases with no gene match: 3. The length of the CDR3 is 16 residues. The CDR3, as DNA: TGTGCCAGCAGTGAAGGTAGCGGGGGGCACACAGATACGCAGTATTTT. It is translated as CASSEGSGGHTDTQYF.

This CDR3 reads CASSEQGTNTGELFF. In DNA form, the CDR3 reads TGTGCCAGCAGTGAACAGGGAACGAACACCGGGGAGCTGTTTTTT. The chain couples TRBV2 to TRBJ2-2, with D maybe TRBD1 (5 bases). This CDR3 contains 15 residues. Germline CDR1 SNHLY, CDR2 FYNNEI. V was pared by 2 bases and J by 0 bases, with 7 bases between.

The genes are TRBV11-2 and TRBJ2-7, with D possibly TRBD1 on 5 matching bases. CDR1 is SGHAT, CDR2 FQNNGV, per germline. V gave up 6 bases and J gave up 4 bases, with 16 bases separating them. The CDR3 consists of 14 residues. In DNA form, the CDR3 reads TGTGCCAGCAGTCCAGGGCGGTGGAGTTACGAGCAGTACTTC. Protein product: CASSPGRWSYEQYF. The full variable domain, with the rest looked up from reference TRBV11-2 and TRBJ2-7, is EAGVAQSPRYKIIEKRQSVAFWCNPISGHATLYWYQQILGQGPKLLIQFQNNGVVDDSQLPKDRFSAERLKGVDSTLKIQPAKLEDSAVYLCASSPGRWSYEQYFGPGTRLTVT.

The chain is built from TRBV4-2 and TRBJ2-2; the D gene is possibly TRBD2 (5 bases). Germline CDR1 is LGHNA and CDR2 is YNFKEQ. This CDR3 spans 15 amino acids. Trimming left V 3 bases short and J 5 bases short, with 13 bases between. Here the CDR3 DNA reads TGTGCCAGCAGCCAGTCCGAGACTACAACCGGGGAGCTGTTTTTT. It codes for CASSQSETTTGELFF.

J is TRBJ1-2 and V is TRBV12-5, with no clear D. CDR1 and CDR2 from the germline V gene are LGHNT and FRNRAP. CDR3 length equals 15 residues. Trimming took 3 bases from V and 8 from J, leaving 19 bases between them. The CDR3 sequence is CASGLGMRPHLGYTF. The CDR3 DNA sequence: TGTGCTAGTGGTTTAGGAATGAGGCCCCATCTCGGCTACACCTTC.

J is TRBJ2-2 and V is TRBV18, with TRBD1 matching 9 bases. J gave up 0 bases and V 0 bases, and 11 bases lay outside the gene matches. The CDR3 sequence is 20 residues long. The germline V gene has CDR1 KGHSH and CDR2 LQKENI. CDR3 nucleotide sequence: TGTGCCAGCTCACCACCGGGACAGGGAGTATTAGGGGCGAACACCGGGGAGCTGTTTTTT. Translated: CASSPPGQGVLGANTGELFF.

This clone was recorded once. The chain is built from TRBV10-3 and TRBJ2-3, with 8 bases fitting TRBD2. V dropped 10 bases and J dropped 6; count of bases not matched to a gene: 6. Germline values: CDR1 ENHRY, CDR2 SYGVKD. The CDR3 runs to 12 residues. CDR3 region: CATGGQSDTQYF. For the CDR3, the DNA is TGTGCCACGGGGGGGCAATCGGATACGCAGTATTTT.